This T cell receptor beta chain emerged from a study of cytomegalovirus exposure and HLA in healthy donors (TCRdb year 2017). About the full investigation: In an earlier analysis of roughly 500 of the donors, 250 to 300 Gb of sequence data and 90 million to 130 million unique TCR beta sequences from about 179 million T cells were reported. The study combined high-throughput TCR immunosequencing, statistical association of individual TCRs with disease status, and machine learning to predict cytomegalovirus infection status. Genome-wide SNP genotypes for about 65% of the roughly 670 donors were used in a later genetic analysis, which treated that subset as a discovery cohort. Several DR-DQ haplotypes were handled as single units for association and clustering because linkage in the cohort was strong. Along with the roughly 710-subject first cohort, a separate validation cohort of over a hundred different subjects was used. Donor age, sex, ethnicity and CMV serostatus were compiled alongside the repertoire data. Roughly 300 gigabases of sequencing data and tens of millions of unique TCR sequences were included in an early release covering about 620 HLA-typed donors. The study aimed to test whether cataloging public T cell receptors could reveal signatures of past pathogen exposure. Of the roughly 400 genotyped donors, less than 90% were placed in the genetic ancestry cluster associated with self-reported Caucasian donors. In a later analysis, previously published TCR beta repertoires from hundreds of donors were re-analyzed and high-resolution HLA genotyping was added so that TCR occurrence patterns could be studied. Among a few hundred genotyped donors of the cohort, an average of about 240,000 unique TCR beta nucleotide sequences were sequenced per donor, around 20% of them non-productive. The study used immunosequencing to profile the T cell repertoires of 600 to 850 subjects and linked those repertoires to cytomegalovirus serostatus. Every repertoire in the discovery cohort had been generated on one and the same sequencing platform. The number of donors typed differed by locus, with about 629-630 for A, B, C, DRB1 and DQB1, around 500 for DQA1, under 610 for DPA1, and approximately 470 for DPB1. HLA typing included class I and class II loci at four-digit resolution. To decide whether each TCR beta V gene segment behaved as functional or pseudogenic, an earlier analysis of some 600 of the donors relied on high-throughput TCR beta sequencing. In the later analysis, no new phenotypic data were used to find candidate immune exposures; instead, reliance was placed on TCR beta sequences and their occurrence across donors. Study-wide findings and limitations: Because HLA typing was unavailable for some donors at each locus, only the typed subset was used in association tests. A later genetic analysis associated a missense DCLRE1C variant with V-gene and J-gene trimming of TCR beta chains, and an independent cohort replicated the association. In vitro tests confirmed that a few of the cytomegalovirus-associated TCR beta chains recognize cytomegalovirus antigens. In a later analysis, 16,951 TCR beta sequences were associated with specific HLA alleles at a false discovery rate of 0.05. An earlier analysis of roughly 570 of the donors showed that most TCR beta V segments appeared in productive rearrangements either about 90% or about 30% of the time, which broadly matched IMGT annotations. In a later analysis, HLA-associated TCR beta chains showed more clonal expansion and lower generation probabilities than non-associated chains that were equally common. Sequencing depth was assumed to be roughly uniform across donors in the presence/absence analyses, though that assumption may not hold. The earlier analysis of about 600 of the donors excluded approximately 15 rarely observed V segments, including chromosome 9 orphons, because counts were too low. In a later analysis, several top co-occurrence clusters were reported to appear linked to parvovirus B19, influenza, CMV and Epstein-Barr virus. In both the original and validation cohorts, the classifier was reported to diagnose cytomegalovirus status with high specificity and sensitivity. For the cohort, immune exposure information was limited to CMV serostatus. When HLA alleles, especially DR and DQ, strongly co-occurred, attributing TCR associations to individual alleles was difficult. Linkage disequilibrium might explain the correlated functional status among segregating V segments, but an unknown experimental factor could not be excluded. A later analysis found that most CMV-associated TCR beta chains appeared HLA-restricted, with HLA associations seemingly driven largely by CMV exposure. A later genetic analysis reported fewer N-insertions in productive TCRs among donors in an Asian-associated ancestry cluster than the 666-donor mean. A later analysis found that TCR association rates varied across HLA loci, with DRB1 alleles showing the most associated TCRs and HLA-C alleles the fewest. The study listed approximately 160 TCR beta chains as associated with cytomegalovirus. A further reported finding was that TCR beta sequences accurately predicted the HLA-A and HLA-B alleles for most subjects in the first cohort. The authors suggested that the approach could potentially be extended to other disease states and immunological phenotypes. Only TCR beta chains were sequenced in this cohort, and the absence of alpha or paired-chain data limited detectable features. While some public TCRs were present in many individuals, most TCR sequences turned up only very rarely across donors. Some IMGT-functional V segments, including TRBV6-2 and TRBV6-3, could not be told apart with the 87-base-pair reads, so those segments were excluded. A group of highly shared sequence variants was considered likely to be a technical artifact of the sequencing pipeline.

According to the germline V gene, CDR1 reads SGHTA and CDR2 reads FQGNSA. Measured from the cysteine to the phenylalanine, the CDR3 is 16 residues long. Only the CDR3 DNA stays, 48 bases, in frame from base 1. For this chain, trimming is 4 bases at the V end and 8 bases at the J end, and the number of junction bases without a gene match is 12. On this clone itself: It lacks a known antigen. Per-nucleotide qualities are absent, and no much larger clonotype sits a single base away.

The library was generated by the immunoSEQ multiplex PCR assay. For the multiplex PCR, a mixture combining 60 forward primers for TCR Vbeta segments and 13 reverse primers for TCR Jbeta segments was used. The CDR3 region of rearranged TCR beta genes was amplified from genomic DNA with a multiplex PCR assay. Amplified TCR beta libraries were sequenced as 87-base-pair reads on the Illumina HiSeq System. Turning to the authors' computational methods: In a later analysis, 70 million to 95 million unique TCR beta chains were counted across the roughly 670 repertoires, and approximately 11 million of these chains were shared by at least two donors. To remove PCR and sequencing errors, raw reads were error-corrected and collapsed into unique sequences using a nearest-neighbor algorithm that merged closely related sequences. Alignment of CDR3 sequences to IMGT reference sequences was used to assign V, D and J gene segments. For a sequence to be retained, a match of at least six nucleotides to both a V gene segment and a J gene segment was required. A rearrangement was called productive if the CDR3 had no stop codons and remained in frame with V and J, and every other rearrangement was called non-productive. Following IMGT convention, CDR3 was defined as the stretch from the second conserved V-encoded cysteine to the conserved J-encoded phenylalanine. The earlier analysis of fewer than 700 of the donors excluded sequences that lacked an unambiguous match to a single V gene segment. An earlier analysis of some 610 of the donors called V segments functional above 56.7% productive rearrangements and segregating when the between-donor standard deviation exceeded 5%. A statistical classification framework was built to diagnose cytomegalovirus status from the catalog of TCR beta chain sequences. In a later analysis, TCR nucleotide sequences were compared against IMGT/GENE-DB human TR gene sequences so that V and J genes could be assigned. A later analysis assigned CDR3 sequences and most-parsimonious VDJ recombination scenarios with the TCRdist pipeline. A later analysis defined each TCR beta chain by its CDR3 amino acid sequence plus V-gene family, and excluded reads lacking a unique V-gene family. As a way to deal with suspected cross-contamination and a sequencing artifact, a later analysis dropped 450 to 600 nucleotide sequences that were highly shared and had low generation probability. In a later analysis, a clonal expansion index for each public chain was calculated from normalized within-repertoire ranks of inferred template counts. A later analysis computed generation probabilities with a VDJ recombination model fitted to out-of-frame rearrangements, and checked the results against IGoR. In a later analysis, TCR-TCR, TCR-HLA and TCR-CMV co-occurrence was scored with hypergeometric tests, and a repertoire-size bias correction was applied to TCR pairs. To estimate false discovery rates, a later analysis permuted the HLA or CMV assignments 20 times. A later analysis grouped co-occurring TCRs with DBSCAN, adding TCRdist sequence similarity when clustering within HLA-allele-positive subsets. Repertoires with fewer than 30,000 or more than 120,000 public chains were left out of co-occurrence clustering, as were about five repertoires with anomalous nucleotide sharing. What TCRdb holds here is the immuneACCESS table cut down to in-frame rearrangements. Part of the clones is not present; checked against another copy, under half of the missing clones reflect an unresolved V gene, and the others are unexplained. That table is the source of V, J and clone size, and D and trimming were worked out from the DNA. Here the sample has over 85,000 clones; approximately 73% occur a single time. The ten largest clones take up less than 4% of the sample.

In total, around 600 healthy bone marrow donors made up the cohort. All cohort members were sampled while nominally healthy, although unrecorded immune exposures were likely present. The donor tested CMV seronegative and was one of the 352 seronegative cohort members. A peripheral blood sample was collected from each donor, and TCR beta sequencing was performed on peripheral blood mononuclear cells. The Qiagen DNeasy Blood Extraction Kit was used to extract genomic DNA from the blood cell samples. The sample taken for sequencing was PBMCs. The clonotype was recovered from a man in his forties in good health and CMV-seronegative. The sequence is built from TRBV7-2 and TRBJ2-3; 10 nucleotides in the junction match TRBD2. The bases read TGTGCCAGCAGCTCATCCCGAGCGGGGGGGCTACGTACGCAGTATTTT. It codes for CASSSSRAGGLRTQYF.